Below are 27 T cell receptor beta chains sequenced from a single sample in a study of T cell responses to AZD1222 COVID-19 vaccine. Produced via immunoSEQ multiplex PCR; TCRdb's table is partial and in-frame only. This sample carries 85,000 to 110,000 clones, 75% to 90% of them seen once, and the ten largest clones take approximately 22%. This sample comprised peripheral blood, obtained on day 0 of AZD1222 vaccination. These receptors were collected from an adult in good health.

As DNA, the CDR3 is TGTGCCAGCAGGGGAGCGGGAGGGGCCTACAATGAGCAGTTCTTC. This sequence encodes CASRGAGGAYNEQFF. The chain uses TRBV6-5 and TRBJ2-1; 10 bases are a match to TRBD2. Germline-derived CDR1 and CDR2 are MNHEY and SVGAGI. The CDR3 has 15 amino acids. The V gene end was trimmed by 6 bases and the J gene end by 2 bases; junction bases not matched to a gene: 4.

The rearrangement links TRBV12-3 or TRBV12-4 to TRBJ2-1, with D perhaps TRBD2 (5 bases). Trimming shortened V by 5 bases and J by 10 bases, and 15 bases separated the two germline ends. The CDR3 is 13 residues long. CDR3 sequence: CASSLPPSGEQFF. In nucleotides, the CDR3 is TGTGCCAGCAGTCTCCCCCCCAGCGGCGAGCAGTTCTTC.

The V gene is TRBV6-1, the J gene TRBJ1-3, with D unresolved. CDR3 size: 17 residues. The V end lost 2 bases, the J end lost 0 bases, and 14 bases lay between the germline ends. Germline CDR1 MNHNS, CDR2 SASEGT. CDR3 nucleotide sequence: TGTGCCAGCAGTGAAACCTTGAGGGTGATCTCTGGAAACACCATATATTTT. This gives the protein CASSETLRVISGNTIYF.

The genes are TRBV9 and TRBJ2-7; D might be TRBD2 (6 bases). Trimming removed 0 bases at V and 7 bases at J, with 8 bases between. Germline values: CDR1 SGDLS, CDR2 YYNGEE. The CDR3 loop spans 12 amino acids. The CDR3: CASSVEGGEQYF. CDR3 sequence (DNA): TGTGCCAGCAGCGTAGAGGGAGGTGAGCAGTACTTC. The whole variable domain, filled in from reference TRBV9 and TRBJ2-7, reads DSGVTQTPKHLITATGQRVTLRCSPRSGDLSVYWYQQSLDQGLQFLIQYYNGEERAKGNILERFSAQQFPDLHSELNLSSLELGDSALYFCASSVEGGEQYFGPGTRLTVT.

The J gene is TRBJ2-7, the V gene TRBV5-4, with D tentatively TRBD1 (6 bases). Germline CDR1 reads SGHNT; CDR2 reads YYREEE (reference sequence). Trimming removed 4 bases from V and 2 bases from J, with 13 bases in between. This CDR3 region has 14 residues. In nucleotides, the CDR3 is TGTGCCAGCAGCCTATCCGGACAGACCTACGAGCAGTACTTC. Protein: CASSLSGQTYEQYF.

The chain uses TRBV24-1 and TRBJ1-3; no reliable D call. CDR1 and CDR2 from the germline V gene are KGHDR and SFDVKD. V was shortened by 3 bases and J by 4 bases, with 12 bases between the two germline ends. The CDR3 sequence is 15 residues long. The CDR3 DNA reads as TGTGCCACCAGTGATCTCCCCTCGGCCGGAAACACCATATATTTT. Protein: CATSDLPSAGNTIYF.

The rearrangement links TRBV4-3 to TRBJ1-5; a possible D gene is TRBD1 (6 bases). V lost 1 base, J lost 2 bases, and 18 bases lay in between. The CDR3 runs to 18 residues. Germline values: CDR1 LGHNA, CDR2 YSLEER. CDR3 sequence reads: CASSQAASGGSGNQPQHF. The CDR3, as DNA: TGCGCCAGCAGCCAAGCGGCCTCTGGGGGCTCAGGCAATCAGCCCCAGCATTTT.

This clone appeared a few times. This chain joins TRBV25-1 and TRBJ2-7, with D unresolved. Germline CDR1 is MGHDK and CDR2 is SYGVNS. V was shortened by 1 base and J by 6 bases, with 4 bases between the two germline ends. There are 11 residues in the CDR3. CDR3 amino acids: CASSEWGEQYF. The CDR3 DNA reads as TGTGCCAGCAGTGAATGGGGCGAGCAGTACTTC.

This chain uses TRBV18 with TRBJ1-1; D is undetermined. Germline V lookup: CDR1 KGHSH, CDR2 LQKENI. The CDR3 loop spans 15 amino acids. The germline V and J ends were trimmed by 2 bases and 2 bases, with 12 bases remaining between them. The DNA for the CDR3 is TGTGCCAGCTCACCATTGAGCAGGCTAAACACTGAAGCTTTCTTT. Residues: CASSPLSRLNTEAFF. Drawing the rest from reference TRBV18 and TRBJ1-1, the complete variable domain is NAGVMQNPRHLVRRRGQEARLRCSPMKGHSHVYWYRQLPEEGLKFMVYLQKENIIDESGMPKERFSAEFPKEGPSILRIQQVVRGDSAAYFCASSPLSRLNTEAFFGQGTRLTVV.

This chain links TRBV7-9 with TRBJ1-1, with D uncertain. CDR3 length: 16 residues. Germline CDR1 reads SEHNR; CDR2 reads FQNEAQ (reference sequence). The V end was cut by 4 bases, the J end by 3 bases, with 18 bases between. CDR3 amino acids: CASSSPRGTAYTEAFF. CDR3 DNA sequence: TGTGCCAGCAGCTCACCCCGGGGAACAGCCTACACTGAAGCTTTCTTT.

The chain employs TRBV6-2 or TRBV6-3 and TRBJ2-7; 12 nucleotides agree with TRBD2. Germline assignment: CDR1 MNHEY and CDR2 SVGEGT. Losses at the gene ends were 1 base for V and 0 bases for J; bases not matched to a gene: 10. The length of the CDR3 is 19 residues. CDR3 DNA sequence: TGTGCCAGCAGTTACTGGGTGCGGCTAGCGGGGGGGAACTCCTACGAGCAGTACTTC. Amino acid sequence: CASSYWVRLAGGNSYEQYF.

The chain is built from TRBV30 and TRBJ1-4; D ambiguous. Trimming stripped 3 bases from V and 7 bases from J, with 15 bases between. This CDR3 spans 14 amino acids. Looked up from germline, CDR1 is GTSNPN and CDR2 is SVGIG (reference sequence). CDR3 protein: CAWRVAGAVEKLFF. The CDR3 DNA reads TGTGCCTGGAGGGTGGCAGGTGCAGTTGAAAAACTGTTTTTT.

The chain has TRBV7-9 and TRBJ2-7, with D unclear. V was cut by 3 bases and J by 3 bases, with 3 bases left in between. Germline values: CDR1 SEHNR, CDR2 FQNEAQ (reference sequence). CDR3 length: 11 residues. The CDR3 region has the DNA TGTGCCAGCAGCTTCAACTACGAGCAGTACTTC. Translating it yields CASSFNYEQYF.

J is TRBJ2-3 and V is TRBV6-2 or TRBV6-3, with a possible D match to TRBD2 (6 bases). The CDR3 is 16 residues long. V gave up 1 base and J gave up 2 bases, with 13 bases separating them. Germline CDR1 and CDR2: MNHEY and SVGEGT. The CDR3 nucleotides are TGTGCCAGCAGTTACTTAGGCGGGGTTCTCACAGATACGCAGTATTTT. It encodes CASSYLGGVLTDTQYF.

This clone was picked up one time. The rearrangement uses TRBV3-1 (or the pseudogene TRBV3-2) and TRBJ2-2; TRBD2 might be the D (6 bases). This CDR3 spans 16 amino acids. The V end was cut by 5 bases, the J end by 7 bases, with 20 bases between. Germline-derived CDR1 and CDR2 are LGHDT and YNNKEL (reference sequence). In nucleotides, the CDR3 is TGTGCCAGCAGCAATACCGCGGGACGATTGAACGGGGAGCTGTTTTTT. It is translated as CASSNTAGRLNGELFF.

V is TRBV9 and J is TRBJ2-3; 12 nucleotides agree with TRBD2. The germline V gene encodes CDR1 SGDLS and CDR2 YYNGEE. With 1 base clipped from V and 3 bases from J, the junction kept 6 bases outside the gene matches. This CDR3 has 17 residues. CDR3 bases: TGTGCCAGCAGCGTAACAGCCGGGACTAGCGGGACAGATACGCAGTATTTT. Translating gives CASSVTAGTSGTDTQYF.

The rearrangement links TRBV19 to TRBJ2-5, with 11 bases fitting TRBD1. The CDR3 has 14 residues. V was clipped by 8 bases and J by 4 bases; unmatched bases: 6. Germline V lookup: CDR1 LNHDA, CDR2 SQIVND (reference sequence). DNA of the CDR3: TGTGCCAGTCAACTCGGGACAGGGGGAGAGACCCAGTACTTC. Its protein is CASQLGTGGETQYF.

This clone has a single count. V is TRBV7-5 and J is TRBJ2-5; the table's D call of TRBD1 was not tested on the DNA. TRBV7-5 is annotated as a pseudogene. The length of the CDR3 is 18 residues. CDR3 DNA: TGTGCCAGAAGCTTATCCGACTCAGGGCTAATTTGGTGGGAGACCCAGTACTTC. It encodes CARSLSDSGLIWWETQYF.

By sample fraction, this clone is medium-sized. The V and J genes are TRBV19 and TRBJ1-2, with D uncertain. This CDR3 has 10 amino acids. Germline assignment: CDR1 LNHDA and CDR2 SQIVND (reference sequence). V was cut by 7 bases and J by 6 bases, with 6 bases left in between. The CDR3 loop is CASKSNGYTF. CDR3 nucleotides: TGTGCCAGTAAATCTAATGGCTACACCTTC.

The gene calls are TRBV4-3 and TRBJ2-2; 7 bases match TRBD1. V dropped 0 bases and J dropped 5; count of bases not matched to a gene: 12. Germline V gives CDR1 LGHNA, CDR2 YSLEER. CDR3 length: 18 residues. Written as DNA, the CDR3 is TGCGCCAGCAGCCAAGATAGGGGGCTCGCAGGGTCGACCGGGGAGCTGTTTTTT. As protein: CASSQDRGLAGSTGELFF.

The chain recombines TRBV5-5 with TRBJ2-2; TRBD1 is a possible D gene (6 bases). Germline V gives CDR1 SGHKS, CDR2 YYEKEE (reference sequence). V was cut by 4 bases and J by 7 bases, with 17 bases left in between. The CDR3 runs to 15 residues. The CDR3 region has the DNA TGTGCCAGCAGCCCTTTACAGGGTCAGAGCGGGGAGCTGTTTTTT. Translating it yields CASSPLQGQSGELFF.

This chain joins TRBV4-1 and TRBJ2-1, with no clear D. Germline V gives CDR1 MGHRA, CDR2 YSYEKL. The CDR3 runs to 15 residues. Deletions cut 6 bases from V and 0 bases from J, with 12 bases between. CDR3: CASRLTPGSYNEQFF. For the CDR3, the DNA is TGCGCCAGCAGGCTAACCCCGGGCTCCTACAATGAGCAGTTCTTC.

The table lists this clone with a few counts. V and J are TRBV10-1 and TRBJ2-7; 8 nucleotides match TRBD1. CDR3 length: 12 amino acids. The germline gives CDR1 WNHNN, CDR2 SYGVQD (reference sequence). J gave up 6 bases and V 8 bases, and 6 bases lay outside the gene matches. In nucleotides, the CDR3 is TGCGCCAGCGGACAGGGTTCCGGCGAGCAGTACTTC. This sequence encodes CASGQGSGEQYF.

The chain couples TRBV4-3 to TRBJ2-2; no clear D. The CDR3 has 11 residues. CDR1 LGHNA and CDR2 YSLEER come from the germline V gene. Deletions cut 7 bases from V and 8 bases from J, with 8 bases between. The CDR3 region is CASKGWGELFF. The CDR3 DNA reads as TGCGCCAGCAAGGGTTGGGGGGAGCTGTTTTTT.

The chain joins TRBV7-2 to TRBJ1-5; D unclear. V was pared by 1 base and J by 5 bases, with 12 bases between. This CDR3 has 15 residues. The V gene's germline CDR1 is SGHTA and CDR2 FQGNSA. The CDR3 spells CASSLVHGLDQPQHF. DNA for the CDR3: TGTGCCAGCAGCTTAGTTCACGGGTTGGATCAGCCCCAGCATTTT.

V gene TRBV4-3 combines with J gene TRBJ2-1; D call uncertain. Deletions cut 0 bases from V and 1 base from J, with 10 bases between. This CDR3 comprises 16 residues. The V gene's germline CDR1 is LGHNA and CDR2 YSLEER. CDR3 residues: CASSQDRAGSYNEQFF. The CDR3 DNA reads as TGCGCCAGCAGCCAAGATCGGGCTGGATCCTACAATGAGCAGTTCTTC.

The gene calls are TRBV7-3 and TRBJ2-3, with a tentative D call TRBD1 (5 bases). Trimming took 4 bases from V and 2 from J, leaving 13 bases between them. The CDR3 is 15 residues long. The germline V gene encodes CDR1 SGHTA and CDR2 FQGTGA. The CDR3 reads CASSSQAVTTDTQYF. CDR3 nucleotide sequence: TGTGCCAGCAGCTCACAGGCCGTTACCACAGATACGCAGTATTTT.